A selection of T cell receptor beta chains follows, all from one sample in a study of shared clonotypes between healthy human individuals. Clones were read by immunoSEQ multiplex PCR, and TCRdb kept only the in-frame ones, dropping some. The sample shows about 2,100,000 clones, about 93% of them seen only once. Sequencing was done on a sample of naive CD8+ T cells from PBMCs. The receptors derive from a man aged 18 to 29 in good health. Some clones in this sample may be carry-over from other donors' samples. Both conserved end residues are part of each CDR3. A D gene is named only where the DNA matches it firmly. Expanded clones are given a class, and other clones once, few, many or no size at all.

d_call,j_call,clone_size,v_call,cdr3_aa,cdr3_nt
TRBD2,TRBJ2-7,NA,TRBV4-3,CASSQGLAGTYEQYF,TGCGCCAGCAGCCAGGGACTAGCGGGAACCTACGAGCAGTACTTC
NA,TRBJ1-2,NA,TRBV5-6,CASSLVAGAIGYTF,TGTGCCAGCAGCTTGGTGGCGGGGGCAATTGGCTACACCTTC
NA,TRBJ2-5,NA,TRBV7-2,CASSSWDIQETQYF,TGTGCCAGCAGCTCTTGGGACATACAAGAGACCCAGTACTTC
TRBD2,TRBJ2-3,NA,TRBV9,CASSTGLAGEGVTQYF,TGTGCCAGCAGCACGGGACTAGCGGGAGAGGGGGTTACGCAGTATTTT
TRBD1,TRBJ2-3,NA,TRBV27,CASSLSQGAADTQYF,TGTGCCAGCAGTTTATCACAGGGGGCCGCAGATACGCAGTATTTT
NA,TRBJ2-7,NA,TRBV9,CASSASGTNYEQYF,TGTGCCAGCAGCGCCTCAGGAACCAACTACGAGCAGTACTTC
NA,TRBJ2-1,NA,TRBV27,CASSYYNEQFF,TGTGCCAGCAGCTATTACAATGAGCAGTTCTTC
NA,TRBJ1-2,NA,TRBV28,CASSLDLGAIGYTF,TGTGCCAGCAGTTTGGATCTGGGGGCGATTGGCTACACCTTC
NA,TRBJ2-5,NA,TRBV6-1,CASIYFRGAETQYF,TGTGCCAGCATCTATTTCAGGGGCGCGGAGACCCAGTACTTC
NA,TRBJ1-2,NA,TRBV7-8,CASSLEGEGYYGYTF,TGTGCCAGCAGCTTAGAAGGGGAGGGCTACTATGGCTACACCTTC
NA,TRBJ1-2,NA,TRBV27,CASTDLGGRKDGYTF,TGTGCCAGCACCGACCTAGGGGGGCGCAAGGATGGCTACACCTTC
NA,TRBJ2-1,NA,TRBV7-3,CASSSHLGLYNEQFF,TGTGCCAGCAGCTCACACCTAGGCTTATACAATGAGCAGTTCTTC
NA,TRBJ2-1,NA,TRBV28,CASSFLSTEQFF,TGTGCCAGCAGTTTTCTGTCGACGGAGCAGTTCTTC
TRBD2,TRBJ2-7,NA,TRBV14,CASSTLSSGRGKDEQYF,TGTGCCAGCAGCACGTTATCTAGCGGGAGGGGGAAGGACGAGCAGTACTTC
NA,TRBJ1-1,NA,TRBV7-9,CASSLSGGTEAFF,TGTGCCAGCAGCTTAAGCGGGGGGACTGAAGCTTTCTTT
TRBD1,TRBJ2-7,NA,TRBV18,CASSRTGSYEQYF,TGTGCCAGCTCACGGACAGGCTCCTACGAGCAGTACTTC
NA,TRBJ1-5,NA,TRBV19,CASSIGGYQPQHF,TGTGCCAGTAGTATCGGGGGCTATCAGCCCCAGCATTTT
NA,TRBJ1-1,once,TRBV6-5,CASSYSEGFTEAFF,TGTGCCAGCAGTTACTCGGAGGGGTTCACTGAAGCTTTCTTT
TRBD2,TRBJ2-3,once,TRBV11-2,CASSSTSGAPDTQYF,TGTGCCAGCAGCTCGACTAGCGGGGCCCCGGATACGCAGTATTTT
NA,TRBJ2-3,NA,TRBV9,CASSLGLTDTQYF,TGTGCCAGCAGCCTGGGTTTAACAGATACGCAGTATTTT
NA,TRBJ2-7,NA,TRBV28,CASTYRRSLSYEQYF,TGTGCCAGCACCTACCGCCGGAGCCTCTCCTACGAGCAGTACTTC
TRBD1,TRBJ1-1,NA,TRBV13,CASSLAGQGIAEAFF,TGTGCCAGCAGCTTAGCCGGACAGGGAATCGCTGAAGCTTTCTTT
TRBD1,TRBJ2-1,NA,TRBV27,CASSLSTGDEQFF,TGTGCCAGCAGTTTATCGACAGGGGATGAGCAGTTCTTC
TRBD2,TRBJ2-5,NA,TRBV11-2,CASSLSGGGSGRETQYF,TGTGCCAGCAGCCTGTCGGGGGGTGGATCGGGAAGGGAGACCCAGTACTTC
NA,TRBJ2-7,NA,TRBV27,CASSQAGSSYEQYF,TGTGCCAGCAGTCAGGCGGGATCTTCCTACGAGCAGTACTTC
NA,TRBJ1-1,few,TRBV13,CASSLPQTTEAFF,TGTGCCAGCAGCTTACCGCAGACCACTGAAGCTTTCTTT
NA,TRBJ2-7,NA,TRBV27,CASSLSRSYEQYF,TGTGCCAGCAGTCTCTCCCGCTCCTACGAGCAGTACTTC
NA,TRBJ1-1,NA,TRBV5-1,CASSLVAARLNTEAFF,TGCGCCAGCAGCTTGGTGGCAGCTAGACTCAACACTGAAGCTTTCTTT
TRBD1,TRBJ2-1,NA,TRBV7-9,CASSQTGGNEQFF,TGTGCCAGCAGCCAGACAGGGGGCAATGAGCAGTTCTTC
NA,TRBJ1-1,NA,TRBV27,CASSLSQGMNTEAFF,TGTGCCAGCAGTTTATCCCAGGGAATGAACACTGAAGCTTTCTTT
TRBD1,TRBJ2-3,NA,TRBV28,CASSLRQGPYTDTQYF,TGTGCCAGCAGTCTCCGACAGGGGCCCTACACAGATACGCAGTATTTT
NA,TRBJ2-7,NA,TRBV27,CASRHGGEFSYEQYF,TGTGCCAGCAGGCATGGGGGCGAATTCTCCTACGAGCAGTACTTC
TRBD1,TRBJ2-3,NA,TRBV16,CASSQSETGVDTQYF,TGTGCCAGCAGCCAATCGGAGACAGGGGTAGATACGCAGTATTTT
TRBD1,TRBJ2-7,few,TRBV27,CASSPDGTASYEQYF,TGTGCCAGCAGCCCTGACGGGACAGCCTCCTACGAGCAGTACTTC
NA,TRBJ2-1,once,TRBV28,CASSSVVRSRSYNEQFF,TGTGCCAGCAGTTCAGTCGTTAGGAGCCGCTCCTACAATGAGCAGTTCTTC
NA,TRBJ2-5,once,TRBV7-9,CASSPFEETQYF,TGTGCCAGCAGCCCATTCGAAGAGACCCAGTACTTC
NA,TRBJ1-1,NA,TRBV7-9,CASSLVSSGRMNTEAFF,TGTGCCAGCAGCTTAGTGTCCTCGGGACGGATGAACACTGAAGCTTTCTTT
NA,TRBJ1-1,NA,TRBV27,CASSLSLDNTEAFF,TGTGCCAGCAGTTTATCCCTGGATAACACTGAAGCTTTCTTT
TRBD2,TRBJ2-7,NA,TRBV27,CASSLGFGTSGRVAYEQYF,TGTGCCAGCAGTTTAGGTTTCGGGACTAGCGGGAGGGTTGCCTACGAGCAGTACTTC
NA,TRBJ2-2,NA,TRBV28,CASSSRAVNTGELFF,TGTGCCAGCAGCTCAAGAGCGGTAAACACCGGGGAGCTGTTTTTT
NA,TRBJ2-2,NA,TRBV5-8,CASSITGTGELFF,TGTGCCAGCAGCATAACAGGAACCGGGGAGCTGTTTTTT
NA,TRBJ1-1,NA,TRBV5-1,CASSLETLTLITEAFF,TGCGCCAGCAGCTTGGAGACTCTCACCCTAATCACTGAAGCTTTCTTT
NA,TRBJ2-7,NA,TRBV27,CASSFGGLSYEQYF,TGTGCCAGCAGTTTCGGGGGCCTCTCCTACGAGCAGTACTTC
TRBD2,TRBJ2-7,NA,TRBV5-4,CASSLTSGRSYEQYF,TGTGCCAGCAGCTTGACTAGCGGGAGGTCTTACGAGCAGTACTTC
NA,TRBJ1-5,NA,TRBV27,CASSLTGYNQPQHF,TGTGCCAGCAGTTTGACCGGATACAATCAGCCCCAGCATTTT
NA,TRBJ1-1,NA,TRBV27,CASSLSGRGYMNTEAFF,TGTGCCAGCAGTTTATCAGGCAGGGGATACATGAACACTGAAGCTTTCTTT
TRBD1,TRBJ2-7,NA,TRBV27,CASSRDRVYHEQYF,TGTGCCAGCAGCCGGGACAGGGTTTACCACGAGCAGTACTTC
TRBD1,TRBJ2-7,NA,TRBV28,CASSFGTGDSYEQYF,TGTGCCAGCAGTTTCGGGACAGGGGACTCCTACGAGCAGTACTTC
TRBD1,TRBJ2-1,NA,TRBV7-6,CASSLAARHRGRNEQFF,TGTGCCAGCAGCTTAGCCGCCAGGCACAGGGGGCGAAATGAGCAGTTCTTC
NA,TRBJ2-5,NA,TRBV28,CASRGQEQETQYF,TGTGCCAGCAGAGGGCAGGAACAAGAGACCCAGTACTTC
NA,TRBJ1-2,NA,TRBV27,CASKPVPPFYGYTF,TGTGCCAGCAAACCAGTGCCCCCCTTCTATGGCTACACCTTC
TRBD2,TRBJ2-3,NA,TRBV11-2,CASTSGATDTQYF,TGTGCCAGCACAAGCGGGGCCACAGATACGCAGTATTTT
NA,TRBJ1-1,NA,TRBV30,CAWSVRGWSYTEAFF,TGTGCCTGGAGTGTAAGGGGGTGGTCCTACACTGAAGCTTTCTTT